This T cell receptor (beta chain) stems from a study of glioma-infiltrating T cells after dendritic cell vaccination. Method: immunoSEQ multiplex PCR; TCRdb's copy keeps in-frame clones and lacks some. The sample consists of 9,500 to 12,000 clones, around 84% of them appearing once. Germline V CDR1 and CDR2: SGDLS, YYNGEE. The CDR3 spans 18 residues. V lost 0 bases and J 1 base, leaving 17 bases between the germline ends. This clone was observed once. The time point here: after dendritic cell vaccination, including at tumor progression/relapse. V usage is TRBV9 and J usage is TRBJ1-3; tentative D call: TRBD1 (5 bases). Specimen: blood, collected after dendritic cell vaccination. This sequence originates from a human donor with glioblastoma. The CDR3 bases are TGTGCCAGCAGCGTAGAGGGGTTGCGGGGGATTTCTGGAAACACCATATATTTT. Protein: CASSVEGLRGISGNTIYF.